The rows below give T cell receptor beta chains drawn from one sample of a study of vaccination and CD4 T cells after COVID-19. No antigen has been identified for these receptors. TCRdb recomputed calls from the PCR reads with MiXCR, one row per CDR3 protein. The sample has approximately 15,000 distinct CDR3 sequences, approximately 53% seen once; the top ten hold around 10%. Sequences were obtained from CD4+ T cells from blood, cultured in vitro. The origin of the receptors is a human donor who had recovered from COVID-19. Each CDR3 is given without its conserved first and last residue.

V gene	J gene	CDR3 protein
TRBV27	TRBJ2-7	ASRGPGQGSYEQY
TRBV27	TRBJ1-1	ASRTDGDRGTSEAF
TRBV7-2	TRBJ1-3	ASSFGGFGGNTIY
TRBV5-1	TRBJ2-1	ASSAGTLGNEQF
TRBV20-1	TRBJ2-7	SARDGRAYEQY
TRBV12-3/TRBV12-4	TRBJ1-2	ASSPDRGYGYT
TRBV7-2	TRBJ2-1	ASSLTGERQF
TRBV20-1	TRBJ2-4	SARDPSGDLAKNIQY
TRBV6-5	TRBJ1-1	ASSYLHRTGNTEAF
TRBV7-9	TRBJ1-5	ASSSDRGQPQH
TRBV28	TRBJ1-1	ASSLRDNTEAF
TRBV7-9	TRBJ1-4	ASSLTPRGGEKLF
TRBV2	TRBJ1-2	ASRGTGLNVYT
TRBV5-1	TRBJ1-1	ASSVMDRSEAF
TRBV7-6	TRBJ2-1	ASSPDRGDEQF
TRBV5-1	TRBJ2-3	ASSLSGTGADTQY
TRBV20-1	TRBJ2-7	SPKRVSSYEQY
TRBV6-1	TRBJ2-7	ASGQRGVLYEQY
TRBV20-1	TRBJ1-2	SAREAGHGYT
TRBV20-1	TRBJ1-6	SASYSDRFSPLH
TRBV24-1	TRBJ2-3	ATSEAGQGFTDTQY
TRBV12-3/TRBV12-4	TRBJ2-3	ASSFSRAPGLALLGTDTQY
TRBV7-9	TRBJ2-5	ASSFGGETQY
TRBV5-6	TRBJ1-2	ASSARLYGYT
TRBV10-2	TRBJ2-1	ASSEPGLRGLYNEQF
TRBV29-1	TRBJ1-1	SVGGFSGLDTEAF
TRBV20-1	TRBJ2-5	SARDWSVQETQY
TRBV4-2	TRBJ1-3	ASSPRDRVNTIY
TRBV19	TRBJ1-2	ASSSRSSRAEGYGYT
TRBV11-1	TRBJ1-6	ASSFLRGSPLH